Listed below are T cell receptor beta chains from one sample, sequenced in a study of cytomegalovirus exposure and HLA in healthy donors. Method: immunoSEQ multiplex PCR; TCRdb's copy keeps in-frame clones and lacks some. The table lists 150,000 to 200,000 clones. The sample consisted of PBMCs. The receptors derive from a man younger than 45 in good health and CMV-seronegative. The CDR3 runs from the conserved cysteine through the conserved F or W. D genes are given only for firm matches.

V gene: TRBV30; J gene: TRBJ2-7; D gene: -; CDR3 protein: CAWSVLGWTPYEQYF; CDR3 DNA: TGTGCCTGGAGTGTACTTGGGTGGACTCCGTACGAGCAGTACTTC
V gene: TRBV5-1; J gene: TRBJ1-3; D gene: TRBD1; CDR3 protein: CASSRPGGSSGNTIYF; CDR3 DNA: TGCGCCAGCAGCCGGCCAGGGGGGAGCTCTGGAAACACCATATATTTT
V gene: TRBV28; J gene: TRBJ1-1; D gene: TRBD1; CDR3 protein: CASSLAQGAFRIGTEAFF; CDR3 DNA: TGTGCCAGCAGTTTAGCACAGGGGGCTTTCCGAATCGGCACTGAAGCTTTCTTT
V gene: TRBV5-4; J gene: TRBJ2-1; D gene: TRBD2; CDR3 protein: CASSPGTSGRGSEQFF; CDR3 DNA: TGTGCCAGCAGCCCCGGGACTAGCGGGAGGGGAAGTGAGCAGTTCTTC
V gene: TRBV28; J gene: TRBJ1-5; D gene: -; CDR3 protein: CASSFEGRWGLVNQPQHF; CDR3 DNA: TGTGCCAGCAGTTTTGAGGGTCGGTGGGGGCTGGTGAATCAGCCCCAGCATTTT
V gene: TRBV7-3; J gene: TRBJ2-3; D gene: -; CDR3 protein: CASSLERTGAQYF; CDR3 DNA: TGTGCCAGCAGCTTAGAACGGACCGGGGCGCAGTATTTT
V gene: TRBV5-1; J gene: TRBJ2-5; D gene: -; CDR3 protein: CASSSAALYEETQYF; CDR3 DNA: TGCGCCAGCAGCTCGGCGGCCCTATACGAAGAGACCCAGTACTTC
V gene: TRBV10-3; J gene: TRBJ2-5; D gene: TRBD1; CDR3 protein: CAISESSVGTGAEETQYF; CDR3 DNA: TGTGCCATCAGTGAGTCTTCAGTGGGGACAGGGGCGGAGGAGACCCAGTACTTC
V gene: TRBV16; J gene: TRBJ1-2; D gene: -; CDR3 protein: CASSQWGAPGGNYGYTF; CDR3 DNA: TGTGCCAGCAGCCAATGGGGTGCACCGGGGGGAAACTATGGCTACACCTTC
V gene: TRBV6-1; J gene: TRBJ1-5; D gene: TRBD1; CDR3 protein: CASSLTGNQPQHF; CDR3 DNA: TGTGCCAGCAGCCTGACAGGGAATCAGCCCCAGCATTTT
V gene: TRBV5-4; J gene: TRBJ2-1; D gene: -; CDR3 protein: CASSLGGAGNEQFF; CDR3 DNA: TGTGCCAGCAGCCTGGGGGGAGCGGGCAATGAGCAGTTCTTC
V gene: TRBV14; J gene: TRBJ2-2; D gene: TRBD2; CDR3 protein: CASSHLGLAGGNTGELFF; CDR3 DNA: TGTGCCAGCAGCCACCTCGGACTAGCGGGGGGGAACACCGGGGAGCTGTTTTTT
V gene: TRBV28; J gene: TRBJ1-1; D gene: -; CDR3 protein: CASSFLSAEAFF; CDR3 DNA: TGTGCCAGCAGTTTCCTTTCGGCTGAAGCTTTCTTT
V gene: TRBV4-1; J gene: TRBJ1-2; D gene: -; CDR3 protein: CASSQVRVSNYGYTF; CDR3 DNA: TGCGCCAGCAGCCAAGTCAGGGTTTCTAACTATGGCTACACCTTC
V gene: TRBV2; J gene: TRBJ2-1; D gene: -; CDR3 protein: CASSDPADSYNEQFF; CDR3 DNA: TGTGCCAGCAGTGATCCAGCGGACTCCTACAATGAGCAGTTCTTC
V gene: TRBV11-3; J gene: TRBJ2-3; D gene: -; CDR3 protein: CAAGGTDTQYF; CDR3 DNA: TGTGCCGCAGGGGGGACAGATACGCAGTATTTT
V gene: TRBV9; J gene: TRBJ1-1; D gene: TRBD1; CDR3 protein: CASSADRQGRTEAFF; CDR3 DNA: TGTGCCAGCAGCGCAGATCGACAGGGAAGAACTGAAGCTTTCTTT
V gene: TRBV4-1; J gene: TRBJ1-4; D gene: -; CDR3 protein: CASSLLDQGDEKLFF; CDR3 DNA: TGCGCCAGCAGCCTACTGGACCAGGGTGACGAAAAACTGTTTTTT
V gene: TRBV19; J gene: TRBJ2-7; D gene: -; CDR3 protein: CASSIGGLSEQYF; CDR3 DNA: TGTGCCAGTAGTATCGGAGGGTTGAGCGAGCAGTACTTC
V gene: TRBV6-6; J gene: TRBJ1-1; D gene: TRBD1; CDR3 protein: CASSYPDRGNTEAFF; CDR3 DNA: TGTGCCAGCAGTTACCCCGACAGGGGGAACACTGAAGCTTTCTTT
V gene: TRBV7-9; J gene: TRBJ2-5; D gene: -; CDR3 protein: CASSLGSRYQETQYF; CDR3 DNA: TGTGCCAGCAGCTTAGGGTCCCGGTACCAAGAGACCCAGTACTTC
V gene: TRBV6-5; J gene: TRBJ2-6; D gene: -; CDR3 protein: CASRVREAGANVLTF; CDR3 DNA: TGTGCCAGCAGGGTGAGGGAGGCGGGGGCCAACGTCCTGACTTTC
V gene: TRBV11-2; J gene: TRBJ2-2; D gene: -; CDR3 protein: CATNWGLAKGGGELFF; CDR3 DNA: TGTGCTACCAACTGGGGCCTAGCGAAGGGAGGCGGGGAGCTGTTTTTT
V gene: TRBV5-1; J gene: TRBJ2-7; D gene: -; CDR3 protein: CASSLGEGLVDEQYF; CDR3 DNA: TGCGCCAGCAGCTTAGGTGAGGGCCTGGTCGACGAGCAGTACTTC
V gene: TRBV28; J gene: TRBJ1-1; D gene: -; CDR3 protein: CASSTTGLSDTEAFF; CDR3 DNA: TGTGCCAGCAGTACTACGGGGTTGAGCGACACTGAAGCTTTCTTT
V gene: TRBV6-1; J gene: TRBJ2-7; D gene: TRBD2; CDR3 protein: CASSEMSGSGYEQYF; CDR3 DNA: TGTGCCAGCAGTGAGATGAGCGGGAGCGGATACGAGCAGTACTTC
V gene: TRBV7-9; J gene: TRBJ2-2; D gene: -; CDR3 protein: CASILGFRDSLNTGELFF; CDR3 DNA: TGTGCCAGCATCTTGGGATTCCGGGACTCGCTAAACACCGGGGAGCTGTTTTTT
V gene: TRBV6-5; J gene: TRBJ2-2; D gene: TRBD1; CDR3 protein: CASSPVTGYTGELFF; CDR3 DNA: TGTGCCAGCAGTCCCGTGACAGGGTACACCGGGGAGCTGTTTTTT
V gene: TRBV11-3; J gene: TRBJ1-6; D gene: -; CDR3 protein: CASSVFSDSPLHF; CDR3 DNA: TGTGCCAGCAGCGTTTTCTCTGATTCACCCCTCCACTTT
V gene: TRBV4-1; J gene: TRBJ1-4; D gene: TRBD1; CDR3 protein: CASSQDILTGMKAWDEKLFF; CDR3 DNA: TGCGCCAGCAGCCAAGACATCTTGACAGGGATGAAGGCATGGGATGAAAAACTGTTTTTT
V gene: TRBV5-1; J gene: TRBJ2-5; D gene: -; CDR3 protein: CASSFRRLGSETQYF; CDR3 DNA: TGCGCCAGCAGCTTTCGGCGACTCGGGAGTGAGACCCAGTACTTC
V gene: TRBV28; J gene: TRBJ1-2; D gene: TRBD1; CDR3 protein: CASLSPGQGTYGYTF; CDR3 DNA: TGTGCCAGCCTATCTCCGGGACAGGGGACTTATGGCTACACCTTC
V gene: TRBV6-1; J gene: TRBJ1-1; D gene: TRBD1; CDR3 protein: CAIQKGTGGNTEAFF; CDR3 DNA: TGTGCCATCCAGAAGGGGACAGGGGGGAACACTGAAGCTTTCTTT
V gene: TRBV7-2; J gene: TRBJ1-2; D gene: -; CDR3 protein: CASSLTSRVADGYTF; CDR3 DNA: TGTGCCAGCAGCTTAACCTCCAGGGTGGCGGATGGCTACACCTTC
V gene: TRBV19; J gene: TRBJ1-4; D gene: TRBD1; CDR3 protein: CASMRQGNEKLFF; CDR3 DNA: TGTGCCAGCATGAGACAGGGGAATGAAAAACTGTTTTTT
V gene: TRBV6-1; J gene: TRBJ1-2; D gene: -; CDR3 protein: CASRGTVGGGYTF; CDR3 DNA: TGTGCCAGCAGAGGGACGGTCGGAGGGGGCTACACCTTC
V gene: TRBV19; J gene: TRBJ1-4; D gene: -; CDR3 protein: CASSSGQGSEKLFF; CDR3 DNA: TGTGCCAGTAGTTCAGGGCAGGGGAGTGAAAAACTGTTTTTT
V gene: TRBV7-9; J gene: TRBJ1-2; D gene: -; CDR3 protein: CASSSGGQGPNYGYTF; CDR3 DNA: TGTGCCAGCAGCTCTGGCGGTCAGGGCCCAAACTATGGCTACACCTTC
V gene: TRBV5-5; J gene: TRBJ2-5; D gene: TRBD1; CDR3 protein: CASSIRTGGKETQYF; CDR3 DNA: TGTGCCAGCAGTATTCGGACAGGGGGGAAGGAGACCCAGTACTTC
V gene: TRBV19; J gene: TRBJ1-5; D gene: -; CDR3 protein: CASSEGVRQPQHF; CDR3 DNA: TGTGCCAGTAGTGAGGGTGTCCGCCAGCCCCAGCATTTT
V gene: TRBV27; J gene: TRBJ2-1; D gene: -; CDR3 protein: CASSSPFRDTLYNEQFF; CDR3 DNA: TGTGCCAGCAGTTCTCCCTTCAGGGACACACTCTACAATGAGCAGTTCTTC
V gene: TRBV18; J gene: TRBJ1-4; D gene: -; CDR3 protein: CASSPPFARAGPGGLFF; CDR3 DNA: TGTGCCAGCTCACCACCCTTTGCCCGCGCGGGACCCGGAGGACTGTTTTTT
V gene: TRBV7-2; J gene: TRBJ2-3; D gene: -; CDR3 protein: CASSLIAGADTQYF; CDR3 DNA: TGTGCCAGCAGCTTAATTGCGGGGGCTGATACGCAGTATTTT
V gene: TRBV11-2; J gene: TRBJ1-2; D gene: TRBD1; CDR3 protein: CASSSAPGGDRYGYTF; CDR3 DNA: TGTGCCAGCAGCTCAGCCCCAGGGGGCGATAGGTATGGCTACACCTTC
V gene: TRBV6-6; J gene: TRBJ1-2; D gene: -; CDR3 protein: CASSLSASYGYTF; CDR3 DNA: TGTGCCAGCAGCCTCTCAGCGTCGTATGGCTACACCTTC
V gene: TRBV6-5; J gene: TRBJ2-1; D gene: -; CDR3 protein: CASSYNRAGEQFF; CDR3 DNA: TGTGCCAGCAGTTACAATAGGGCAGGGGAGCAGTTCTTC
V gene: TRBV29-1; J gene: TRBJ1-2; D gene: -; CDR3 protein: CSAGSGTPLYGYTF; CDR3 DNA: TGCAGCGCCGGAAGTGGGACTCCCCTTTATGGCTACACCTTC
V gene: TRBV4-3; J gene: TRBJ1-5; D gene: -; CDR3 protein: CASSQGGSDYSNQPQHF; CDR3 DNA: TGCGCCAGCAGCCAGGGTGGGAGCGATTATAGCAATCAGCCCCAGCATTTT
V gene: TRBV4-2; J gene: TRBJ2-7; D gene: TRBD1; CDR3 protein: CASSQGTGADEQYF; CDR3 DNA: TGTGCCAGCAGCCAAGGGACAGGTGCGGACGAGCAGTACTTC
V gene: TRBV6-5; J gene: TRBJ1-2; D gene: -; CDR3 protein: CASRLPGASGYTF; CDR3 DNA: TGTGCCAGCAGGCTTCCGGGAGCTAGTGGCTACACCTTC
V gene: TRBV18; J gene: TRBJ2-3; D gene: -; CDR3 protein: CASSQQRGTDTQYF; CDR3 DNA: TGTGCCAGCTCCCAACAGAGAGGCACAGATACGCAGTATTTT
V gene: TRBV7-6; J gene: TRBJ1-1; D gene: -; CDR3 protein: CASSSTLQGPWNTEAFF; CDR3 DNA: TGTGCCAGCAGCTCCACCTTACAGGGCCCATGGAACACTGAAGCTTTCTTT
V gene: TRBV27; J gene: TRBJ1-1; D gene: -; CDR3 protein: CASATLFMNTEAFF; CDR3 DNA: TGTGCCAGCGCTACGCTTTTCATGAACACTGAAGCTTTCTTT
V gene: TRBV14; J gene: TRBJ1-1; D gene: TRBD1; CDR3 protein: CASSQDWAGGYSMNTEAFF; CDR3 DNA: TGTGCCAGCAGCCAAGATTGGGCAGGGGGCTATAGTATGAACACTGAAGCTTTCTTT
V gene: TRBV7-2; J gene: TRBJ2-1; D gene: -; CDR3 protein: CASSLVYRQGGNEQFF; CDR3 DNA: TGTGCCAGCAGCTTAGTGTATAGGCAGGGTGGCAATGAGCAGTTCTTC
V gene: TRBV27; J gene: TRBJ2-1; D gene: -; CDR3 protein: CASSLRVPSGSYNEQFF; CDR3 DNA: TGTGCCAGCAGTTTACGAGTTCCATCAGGGTCCTACAATGAGCAGTTCTTC
V gene: TRBV27; J gene: TRBJ2-7; D gene: -; CDR3 protein: CASRPGGRYEQYF; CDR3 DNA: TGTGCCAGCAGACCCGGGGGTCGATACGAGCAGTACTTC
V gene: TRBV11-2; J gene: TRBJ2-7; D gene: -; CDR3 protein: CASSLGQGNYEQYF; CDR3 DNA: TGTGCCAGCAGCTTGGGGCAGGGAAACTACGAGCAGTACTTC